The T cell receptor (beta chain) under discussion was sequenced for a study of blood T cell repertoires in COVID-19. Turning to the study itself: Samples came from the United States, Italy and Spain, spanning acute and convalescent COVID-19.

Germline V gives CDR1 SGHAT, CDR2 FQNNGV. This CDR3 contains 11 residues. Trimming took 1 base from V and 7 from J, leaving 4 bases between them. TCRdb keeps only in-frame clones here, not all; method: immunoSEQ multiplex PCR. Among about 55,000 clones, approximately 85% were seen once, and the ten largest hold roughly 13%. The chain is built from TRBV11-2 and TRBJ2-5; D not certain. Sequences were obtained from peripheral blood. This receptor was identified in a human donor in a cohort sampled during active COVID-19. CDR3 DNA sequence: TGTGCCAGCAGCTTAGGAGTGACCCAGTACTTC. Translating gives CASSLGVTQYF. Together with reference TRBV11-2 and TRBJ2-5, the CDR3 gives the full variable domain: EAGVAQSPRYKIIEKRQSVAFWCNPISGHATLYWYQQILGQGPKLLIQFQNNGVVDDSQLPKDRFSAERLKGVDSTLKIQPAKLEDSAVYLCASSLGVTQYFGPGTRLLVL.